What follows are 22 T cell receptor beta chains derived from one specimen sequenced in a study of PD-1 blockade in classical Hodgkin lymphoma. Patients all relapsed after autologous stem cell transplantation, and there was variation in brentuximab vedotin exposure. The authors enriched CD8+ T cells from thawed PBMCs via magnetic negative selection. Here immunoSEQ multiplex PCR was the method, and the copy in TCRdb shows in-frame clones only, minus some. The data show over 25,000 clones, about 86% seen once. The specimen was CD8+ T cells from blood, collected at baseline. Every receptor here comes from a human donor with classical Hodgkin lymphoma.

The gene calls are TRBV5-1 and TRBJ2-1, with TRBD1 matching over 9 bases. The germline CDR1 and CDR2 sequences are SGHRS and YFSETQ. The ends lost 4 bases at V and 4 bases at J; junction bases unmatched: 9. The CDR3 is 16 amino acids. As DNA, the CDR3 is TGCGCCAGCAGCCTCTACTTCGGGACAGGGTACAATGAGCAGTTCTTC. Amino acids: CASSLYFGTGYNEQFF.

The gene calls are TRBV27 and TRBJ2-5; 12 bases align to TRBD2. Losses at the gene ends were 5 bases for V and 5 bases for J; bases not matched to a gene: 9. Per the germline V gene, CDR1 is MNHEY and CDR2 is SMNVEV (reference sequence). This CDR3 has 16 residues. In DNA, the CDR3 is TGTGCCAGCAGTCCGGGGCTAGCGGGAGGGAGGGAGACCCAGTACTTC. It translates to CASSPGLAGGRETQYF.

V and J are TRBV28 and TRBJ2-1; D is ambiguous. The CDR3 runs to 13 residues. CDR1 and CDR2 (germline): MDHEN, SYDVKM. V shed 6 bases and J shed 3 bases, with 9 bases lying between them. CDR3: CASSTMGYNEQFF. The DNA of the CDR3 is TGTGCCAGCAGCACCATGGGCTACAATGAGCAGTTCTTC.

CDR3 region: CASSPRGRDRRRTEAFF. The CDR3 coding sequence is TGTGCCAGCAGCCCACGGGGCCGGGACAGGAGGAGGACTGAAGCTTTCTTT. The chain joins TRBV7-9 to TRBJ1-1, with 8 nucleotides matching TRBD1. The CDR3 is 17 amino acids. V trimming: 5 bases; J trimming: 5 bases; junction bases outside the gene matches: 16. The germline CDR1 and CDR2 sequences are SEHNR and FQNEAQ (reference sequence).

The rearrangement joins TRBV7-9 to TRBJ2-2; D is unresolved. The V and J ends lost 5 bases and 3 bases respectively, with 16 bases between them. The germline V gene has CDR1 SEHNR and CDR2 FQNEAQ (reference sequence). The CDR3 spans 16 residues. Written as DNA, the CDR3 is TGTGCCAGCAGCCGAGCCCCTAGAGAGGACACCGGGGAGCTGTTTTTT. As protein: CASSRAPREDTGELFF.

This clone is judged hyperexpanded (1% or more). The chain has TRBV30 and TRBJ2-2; 12 positions agree with TRBD1. V trimming: 3 bases; J trimming: 5 bases; junction bases outside the gene matches: 19. Germline CDR1 reads GTSNPN; CDR2 reads SVGIG (reference sequence). CDR3 length: 20 amino acids. The CDR3 coding sequence is TGTGCCTGGAGGCTCGGGCCCGGGACAGGGGGCCGGAGAGTGACCGGGGAGCTGTTTTTT. The encoded protein is CAWRLGPGTGGRRVTGELFF.

This clone was seen a single time. The chain combines TRBV6-5 with TRBJ1-1, with 8 bases aligning to TRBD1. V lost 0 bases and J lost 6; bases outside the gene matches: 6. Germline CDR1 MNHEY, CDR2 SVGAGI. The CDR3 covers 15 residues. This chain's CDR3 is CASSYSAGGKSEAFF. The CDR3, as DNA: TGTGCCAGCAGTTACTCGGCAGGGGGCAAGTCTGAAGCTTTCTTT.

This rearrangement joins TRBV5-5 to TRBJ2-2, with D hard to call. Germline CDR1 and CDR2: SGHKS and YYEKEE (reference sequence). Trimming took 0 bases from V and 4 from J, leaving 4 bases between them. CDR3 length: 13 amino acids. CDR3 region: CASSLGLTGELFF. CDR3 DNA: TGTGCCAGCAGCTTGGGCCTCACCGGGGAGCTGTTTTTT. Variable domain in full (rest from reference TRBV5-5 and TRBJ2-2): DAGVTQSPTHLIKTRGQQVTLRCSPISGHKSVSWYQQVLGQGPQFIFQYYEKEERGRGNFPDRFSARQFPNYSSELNVNALLLGDSALYLCASSLGLTGELFFGEGSRLTVL.

This chain uses TRBV7-9 with TRBJ2-2; the match to TRBD2 covers 9 bases. Germline V gene lookup returns CDR1 SEHNR and CDR2 FQNEAQ (reference sequence). V lost 7 bases and J lost 4; bases outside the gene matches: 7. This CDR3 is built from 15 residues. The CDR3 here is CASIYSGGSTGELFF. The CDR3 nucleotides read TGTGCCAGCATCTATAGCGGGGGTAGCACCGGGGAGCTGTTTTTT.

V is TRBV27 and J is TRBJ2-7; 8 bases align to TRBD1. The J segment lost 4 bases and the V segment lost 2 bases, leaving 4 bases of the junction unmatched. Per germline, CDR1 MNHEY and CDR2 SMNVEV (reference sequence). The CDR3 runs to 14 residues. CDR3 in DNA: TGTGCCAGCAGTTTAATCAGGGGGCCGTACGAGCAGTACTTC. Its translation is CASSLIRGPYEQYF.

Remarks on this clone: Compared with germline, one end of the junction differs, possibly owing to a read error. The CDR3, as DNA: TGTGCCAGCAGCCCAGACCCCCAAGCCTACGGGCAGTACTTC. As protein: CASSPDPQAYGQYF. This sequence joins TRBV6-5 and TRBJ2-7; no clear D gene. This CDR3 is 14 amino acids long. Germline V gives CDR1 MNHEY, CDR2 SVGAGI.

V and J are TRBV13 and TRBJ1-1, with D possibly TRBD1 on 5 matching bases. Per the germline V gene, CDR1 is PRHDT and CDR2 is FYEKMQ (reference sequence). The V gene lost 5 bases and the J gene lost 1 base, with 11 bases spanning the gap. The CDR3 loop spans 14 amino acids. The CDR3 spells CASSLRDPNTEAFF. CDR3 in DNA: TGTGCCAGCAGCCTCCGGGACCCGAACACTGAAGCTTTCTTT.

This clone was seen a single time. The CDR3 coding sequence is TGTGCCAGCAGTCCAGGGGGGGATGGTACTGAAGCTTTCTTT. It codes for CASSPGGDGTEAFF. J is TRBJ1-1 and V is TRBV6-5, with 7 bases matching TRBD1. With V trimmed by 5 bases and J by 5 bases, 8 bases remained unmatched. The CDR3 covers 14 residues. Germline V gene lookup returns CDR1 MNHEY and CDR2 SVGAGI.

The chain combines TRBV5-5 with TRBJ2-7; 8 nucleotides match TRBD2. J lost 4 bases, V lost 7 bases, and 10 bases had no gene match. Germline V gene sequence: CDR1 SGHKS, CDR2 YYEKEE (reference sequence). The CDR3 extends over 14 amino acids. This CDR3 reads CASGYREGRYEQYF. The DNA for the CDR3 is TGTGCCAGCGGATACCGGGAGGGGCGGTACGAGCAGTACTTC.

The table lists this clone with a count of one. The CDR3 protein is CSVQGTGGGTYYEQYF. CDR3 nucleotides: TGCAGCGTTCAAGGGACAGGGGGCGGAACATACTACGAGCAGTACTTC. The V gene is TRBV29-1, the J gene TRBJ2-7; TRBD1 aligns across 12 bases. In germline, CDR1 is SQVTM, CDR2 ANQGSEA. This CDR3 contains 16 residues. J gave up 3 bases and V 5 bases, and 11 bases lay outside the gene matches.

This sequence joins TRBV10-2 and TRBJ1-2; no clear D. CDR3 size: 13 residues. Trimming took 2 bases from V and 4 from J, leaving 8 bases between them. From germline, CDR1 is WSHSY and CDR2 SAAADI. CDR3 protein: CASSEEDRYGYTF. The CDR3 nucleotides are TGCGCCAGCAGTGAGGAGGATCGCTATGGCTACACCTTC.

This sequence joins TRBV2 and TRBJ2-7, with D unclear. This CDR3 is 13 amino acids long. Trimming took 7 bases from V and 0 from J, leaving 10 bases between them. CDR1 and CDR2 (germline): SNHLY, FYNNEI. The CDR3 DNA follows: TGTGCCAGCAATACGGCTAGCTCCTACGAGCAGTACTTC. Translated: CASNTASSYEQYF.

The chain couples TRBV14 to TRBJ2-5; no firm D call. Trimming left V 4 bases short and J 5 bases short, with 11 bases between. The CDR3 runs to 13 residues. The germline gives CDR1 SGHDN, CDR2 FVKESK. CDR3 amino acids: CASSPSLRETQYF. The CDR3 bases are TGTGCCAGCAGCCCGTCTCTCAGGGAGACCCAGTACTTC. The whole variable domain, filled in from reference TRBV14 and TRBJ2-5, reads EAGVTQFPSHSVIEKGQTVTLRCDPISGHDNLYWYRRVMGKEIKFLLHFVKESKQDESGMPNNRFLAERTGGTYSTLKVQPAELEDSGVYFCASSPSLRETQYFGPGTRLLVL.

The chain has TRBV28 and TRBJ1-2; 11 bases map to TRBD1. The length of the CDR3 is 13 residues. The germline V gene has CDR1 MDHEN and CDR2 SYDVKM. V trimming: 8 bases; J trimming: 4 bases; junction bases outside the gene matches: 3. This CDR3 is CASSGTGGYGYTF. The DNA for the CDR3 is TGTGCCAGCTCCGGGACAGGGGGCTATGGCTACACCTTC.

The chain is built from TRBV5-6 and TRBJ1-1; D might be TRBD1 (6 bases). The CDR3 length is 13 residues. V was trimmed by 3 bases and J by 10 bases, leaving 16 bases between them. From germline, CDR1 is SGHDT and CDR2 YYEEEE. CDR3 coding DNA: TGTGCCAGCAGCTCACAGGGCAGGGGTAGAGCTTTCTTT. Protein: CASSSQGRGRAFF.

The CDR3 region has the DNA TGTGCCAGCAGCCCAGAACGGGGCAGACTCAATGAGCAGTTCTTC. The encoded protein is CASSPERGRLNEQFF. The chain is built from TRBV7-9 and TRBJ2-1; D may match TRBD1 or TRBD2 (5 bases each). This CDR3 is 15 amino acids long. V was clipped by 5 bases and J by 6 bases, with 17 bases between them. Per germline, CDR1 SEHNR and CDR2 FQNEAQ (reference sequence).

This chain connects TRBV30 to TRBJ2-1; tentatively, D is TRBD2 (5 bases). V shed 3 bases and J shed 9 bases, with 12 bases lying between them. This CDR3 contains 12 residues. Germline loops: CDR1 GTSNPN, CDR2 SVGIG (reference sequence). The DNA for the CDR3 is TGTGCCTGGAGGACGGGTGCGGGTGAGCAGTTCTTC. Translated: CAWRTGAGEQFF.